This T cell receptor beta chain was captured in a study of human T cells and chemical hapten exposure. Turning to the study itself: 2% DPC applied to a 2 cm by 2 cm arm area sensitized donors. Regarding the study as a whole: TCRs above 1 in 1000 frequency stayed constant with DPC sensitization.

This clonotype was seen many times. Its antigen is unknown. Time point indicated: patch test 1, 2 weeks after DPC sensitization. The treatment here: therapeutic diphenylcyclopropenone sensitization with weekly scalp DPC. Someone pulled total RNA out of unfractionated whole blood. Via MiXCR, TCRdb re-called the RACE reads, giving one row per CDR3 protein. The repertoire holds roughly 48,000 distinct CDR3 sequences, with 9.5% to 12% as singletons. Germline CDR1 is SGHRS and CDR2 is YFSETQ. This CDR3 has 16 residues. V was trimmed by 0 bases and J by 3 bases, leaving 13 bases between them. The V gene is TRBV5-1, the J gene TRBJ1-5, with a possible D match to TRBD1 (5 bases). This TCR came from a woman aged 40 to 55 with alopecia areata. Some clones in this sample may be carry-over from other donors' samples. Here the sequenced sample was whole blood, taken in connection with sensitization to the hapten diphenylcyclopropenone (DPC). CDR3 in amino acids: CASSLAPAGNNQPQHF. CDR3 nucleotide sequence: TGCGCCAGCAGCTTGGCCCCCGCAGGGAACAATCAGCCCCAGCATTTT. The full variable domain, in which reference TRBV5-1 and TRBJ1-5 provide the parts outside the CDR3, is KAGVTQTPRYLIKTRGQQVTLSCSPISGHRSVSWYQQTPGQGLQFLFEYFSETQRNKGNFPGRFSGRQFSNSRSEMNVSTLELGDSALYLCASSLAPAGNNQPQHFGDGTRLSIL.